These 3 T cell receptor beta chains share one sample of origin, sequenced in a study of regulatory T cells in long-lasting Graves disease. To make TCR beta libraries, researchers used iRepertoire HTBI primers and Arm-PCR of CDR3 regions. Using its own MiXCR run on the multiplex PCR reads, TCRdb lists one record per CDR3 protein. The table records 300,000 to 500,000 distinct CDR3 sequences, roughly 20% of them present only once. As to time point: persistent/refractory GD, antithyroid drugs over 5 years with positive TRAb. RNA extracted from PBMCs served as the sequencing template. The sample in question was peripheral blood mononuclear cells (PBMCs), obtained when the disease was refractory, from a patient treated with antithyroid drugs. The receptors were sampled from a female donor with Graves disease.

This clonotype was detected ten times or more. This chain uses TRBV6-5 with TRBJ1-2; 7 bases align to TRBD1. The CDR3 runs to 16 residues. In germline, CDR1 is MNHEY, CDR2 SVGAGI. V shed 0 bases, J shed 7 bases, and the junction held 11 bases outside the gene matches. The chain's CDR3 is CASSYSLALGQPGYTF. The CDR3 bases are TGTGCCAGCAGTTACTCGCTGGCCTTGGGACAGCCTGGCTACACCTTC.

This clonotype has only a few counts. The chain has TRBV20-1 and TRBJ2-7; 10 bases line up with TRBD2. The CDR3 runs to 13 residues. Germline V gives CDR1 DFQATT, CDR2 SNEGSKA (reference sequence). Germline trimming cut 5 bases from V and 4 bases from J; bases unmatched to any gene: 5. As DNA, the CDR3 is TGCAGTGCTCAGCGGGAGGGCGTTTACGAGCAGTACTTC. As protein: CSAQREGVYEQYF.

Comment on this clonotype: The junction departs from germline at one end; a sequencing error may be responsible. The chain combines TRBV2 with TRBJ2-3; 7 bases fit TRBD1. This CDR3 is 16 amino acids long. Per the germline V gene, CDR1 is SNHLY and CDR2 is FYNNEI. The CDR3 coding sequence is TGTGCCAGCAGCGAAGGACAGGCGGCAGGCACAGATACGCAGTATTTT. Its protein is CASSEGQAAGTDTQYF.